This T cell receptor (beta chain) was documented in a study of human T cells and chemical hapten exposure. As for the study in general: While the approximately 24-week study was under way, patients received diphenylcyclopropenone on the scalp every week.

TCRdb re-derived calls from the RACE reads in MiXCR, one entry per CDR3 protein. This table holds roughly 40,000 distinct CDR3 sequences, approximately 9.7% found once. This clonotype was observed a handful of times. Time point here: patch test 2, 6 weeks after DPC sensitization. The sample's treatment: therapeutic diphenylcyclopropenone sensitization with weekly scalp DPC. Unfractionated whole blood was the source of the extracted total RNA. The germline CDR1 and CDR2 sequences are LNHDA and SQIVND (reference sequence). The CDR3 length is 15 residues. Unmatched junction bases numbered 9, after V lost 5 bases and J lost 4 bases.

This clonotype originated in a woman aged 25-40 years with alopecia areata. Some clones in this sample may be carry-over from other donors' samples. The specimen was whole blood, collected in connection with sensitization to the hapten diphenylcyclopropenone (DPC). This chain joins TRBV19 and TRBJ2-5; TRBD2 matches at 8 bases. This CDR3 reads CASSRQRGTTETQYF. The CDR3 bases are TGTGCCAGTAGTCGGCAGCGGGGGACGACAGAGACCCAGTACTTC. Using reference TRBV19 and TRBJ2-5 for the parts outside the CDR3, the full variable domain is DGGITQSPKYLFRKEGQNVTLSCEQNLNHDAMYWYRQDPGQGLRLIYYSQIVNDFQKGDIAEGYSVSREKKESFPLTVTSAQKNPTAFYLCASSRQRGTTETQYFGPGTRLLVL.